This T cell receptor (beta chain) was sequenced in a study of T cell changes during pregnancy in multiple sclerosis. Germline V gene lookup returns CDR1 SGHTA and CDR2 FQGNSA. The CDR3 contains 17 residues. V lost 5 bases to trimming and J lost 3 bases, with 20 bases between them. Clones were read by immunoSEQ multiplex PCR, and TCRdb kept only the in-frame ones, dropping some. The table includes 38,000 or so clones, 90% detected once. The J gene is TRBJ1-5, the V gene TRBV7-2; TRBD1 is a possible D gene (5 bases). The specimen was CD4+ T cells from peripheral blood mononuclear cells, collected in the second trimester of pregnancy. The receptor comes from a female donor with multiple sclerosis, enrolled in a pregnancy study. CDR3 residues: CASSPNHGGSHNQPQHF. CDR3 bases: TGTGCCAGCAGCCCCAACCATGGGGGGTCCCACAATCAGCCCCAGCATTTT.